This TCR beta chain was obtained from a study of vaccination effects on CD4 cells after COVID-19. Study-level background: Post-vaccine sampling occurred a median 72 days after the second dose. Study-wide results and limits: After vaccination, at late timepoints, clones induced by infection and by vaccine contracted markedly.

Sequencing was preceded by expansion of antigen-specific CD4+ T cells with viral peptide pools in the ViraFEST assay. CD4+ T cell isolation took place after 10 days of culture. As their vaccination, participants received two doses of either BNT162b2 or mRNA-1273. On days 3 and 7, fresh IL-2 medium replaced half the medium. This clone was seen once. Its antigen is as yet unknown. Germline lookup yields CDR1 SGHRS and CDR2 YFSETQ. The CDR3 is 15 amino acids. Trimming at V came to 0 bases and at J to 4 bases, leaving 3 bases not matched to a gene. The method was immunoSEQ multiplex PCR; TCRdb's version includes in-frame clones alone and lacks a portion of them. The sample comprises about 80,000 clones, around four fifths of which are singletons, and under 1.2% rests with the top ten.

The source was CD4+ T cells from PBMCs cultured with HCoV-OC43 spike peptides, collected after COVID-19 vaccination. Subset defined: HCoV-OC43 spike overlapping peptide pool stimulation. This clonotype was obtained from a human donor who received a COVID-19 vaccine. The gene calls are TRBV5-1 and TRBJ2-3; 9 bases are shared with TRBD1. Here the CDR3 reads CASSLGDRAADTQYF. The CDR3 DNA sequence: TGCGCCAGCAGCTTGGGGGACAGGGCGGCAGATACGCAGTATTTT.